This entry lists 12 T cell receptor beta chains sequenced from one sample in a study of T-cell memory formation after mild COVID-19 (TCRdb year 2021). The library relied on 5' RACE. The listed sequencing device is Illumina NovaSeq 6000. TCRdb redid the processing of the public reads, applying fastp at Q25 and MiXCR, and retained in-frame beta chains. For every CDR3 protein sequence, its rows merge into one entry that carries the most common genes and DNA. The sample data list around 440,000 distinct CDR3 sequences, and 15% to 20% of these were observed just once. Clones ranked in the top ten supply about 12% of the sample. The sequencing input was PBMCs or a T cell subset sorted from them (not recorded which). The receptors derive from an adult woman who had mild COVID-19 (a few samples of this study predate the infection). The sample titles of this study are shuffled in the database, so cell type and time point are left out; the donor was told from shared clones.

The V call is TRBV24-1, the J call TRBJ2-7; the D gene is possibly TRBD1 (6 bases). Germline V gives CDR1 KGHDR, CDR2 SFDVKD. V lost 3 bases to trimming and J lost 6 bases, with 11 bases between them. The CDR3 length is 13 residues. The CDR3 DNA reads TGTGCCACCAGTGATGGCCCCAGGGGCGAGCAGTACTTC. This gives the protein CATSDGPRGEQYF.

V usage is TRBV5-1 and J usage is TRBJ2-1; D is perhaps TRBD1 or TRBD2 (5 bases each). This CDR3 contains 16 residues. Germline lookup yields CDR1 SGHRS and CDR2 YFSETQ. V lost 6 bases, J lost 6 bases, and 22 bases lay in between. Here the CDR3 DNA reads TGCGCCAGCATGGGGCTAGCATCTAGGTCGGGCAATGAGCAGTTCTTC. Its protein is CASMGLASRSGNEQFF.

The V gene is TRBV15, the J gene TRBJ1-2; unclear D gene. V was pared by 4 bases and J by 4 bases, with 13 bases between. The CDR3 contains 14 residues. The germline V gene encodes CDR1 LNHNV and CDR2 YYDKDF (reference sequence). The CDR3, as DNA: TGTGCCACCAGCAACCGGGCCTCATTCTATGGCTACACCTTC. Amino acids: CATSNRASFYGYTF. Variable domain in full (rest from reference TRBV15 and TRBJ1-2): DAMVIQNPRYQVTQFGKPVTLSCSQTLNHNVMYWYQQKSSQAPKLLFHYYDKDFNNEADTPDNFQSRRPNTSFCFLDIRSPGLGDTAMYLCATSNRASFYGYTFGSGTRLTVV.

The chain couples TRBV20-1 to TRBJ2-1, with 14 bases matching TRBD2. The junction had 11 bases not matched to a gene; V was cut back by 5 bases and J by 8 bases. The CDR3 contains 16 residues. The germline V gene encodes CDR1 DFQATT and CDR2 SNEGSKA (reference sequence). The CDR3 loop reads CSAPKYGTSGSYEQFF. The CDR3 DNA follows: TGCAGTGCTCCGAAGTATGGGACTAGCGGGAGTTATGAGCAGTTCTTC.

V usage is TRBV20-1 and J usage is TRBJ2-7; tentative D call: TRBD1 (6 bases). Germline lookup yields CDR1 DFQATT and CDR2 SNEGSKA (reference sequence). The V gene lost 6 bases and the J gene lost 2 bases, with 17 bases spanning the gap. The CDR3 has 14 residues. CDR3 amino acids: CSAQEGRGPYEQYF. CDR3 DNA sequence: TGCAGTGCCCAAGAAGGCAGGGGCCCCTACGAGCAGTACTTC.

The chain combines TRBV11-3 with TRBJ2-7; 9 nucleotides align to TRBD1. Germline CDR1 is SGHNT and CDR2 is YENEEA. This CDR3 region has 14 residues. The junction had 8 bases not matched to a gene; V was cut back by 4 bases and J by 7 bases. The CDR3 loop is CASSSGQGIREQYF. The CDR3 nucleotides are TGTGCCAGCAGCTCGGGACAGGGTATCAGGGAGCAGTACTTC.

CDR3 amino acids: CASKTSGAYYEQYF. The CDR3 DNA follows: TGTGCCAGCAAAACTAGCGGAGCGTACTACGAGCAGTACTTC. V gene TRBV6-5 combines with J gene TRBJ2-7; TRBD2 aligns across 8 bases. The CDR3 runs to 14 residues. Germline lookup yields CDR1 MNHEY and CDR2 SVGAGI. J was trimmed by 3 bases and V by 7 bases; bases with no gene match: 8.

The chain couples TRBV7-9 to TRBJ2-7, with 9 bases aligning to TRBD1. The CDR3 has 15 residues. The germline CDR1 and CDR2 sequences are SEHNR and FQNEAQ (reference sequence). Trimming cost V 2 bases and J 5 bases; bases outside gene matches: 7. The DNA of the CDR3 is TGTGCCAGCAGCTTACCGGGACAGGGATTGGACGAGCAGTACTTC. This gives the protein CASSLPGQGLDEQYF.

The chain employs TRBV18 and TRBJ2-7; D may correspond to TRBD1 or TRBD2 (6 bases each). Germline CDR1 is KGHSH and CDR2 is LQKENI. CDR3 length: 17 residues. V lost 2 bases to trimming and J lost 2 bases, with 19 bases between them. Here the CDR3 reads CASSPRRDKLGTYEQYF. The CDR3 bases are TGTGCCAGCTCACCAAGGAGGGACAAACTTGGGACCTACGAGCAGTACTTC. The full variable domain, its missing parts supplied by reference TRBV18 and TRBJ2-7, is NAGVMQNPRHLVRRRGQEARLRCSPMKGHSHVYWYRQLPEEGLKFMVYLQKENIIDESGMPKERFSAEFPKEGPSILRIQQVVRGDSAAYFCASSPRRDKLGTYEQYFGPGTRLTVT.

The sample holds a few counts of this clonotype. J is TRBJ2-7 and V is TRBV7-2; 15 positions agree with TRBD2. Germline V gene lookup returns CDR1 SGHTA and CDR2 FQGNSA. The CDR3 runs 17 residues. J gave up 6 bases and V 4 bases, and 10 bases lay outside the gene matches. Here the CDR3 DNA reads TGTGCCAGCAGCTCGGCGGGACTAGCGGGAGGTAGAGGCGAGCAGTACTTC. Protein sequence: CASSSAGLAGGRGEQYF.

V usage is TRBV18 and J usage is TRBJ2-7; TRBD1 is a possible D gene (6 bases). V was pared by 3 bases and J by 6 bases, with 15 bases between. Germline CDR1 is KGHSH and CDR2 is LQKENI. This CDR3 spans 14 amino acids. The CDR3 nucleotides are TGTGCCAGCTCACCGCTGACAGGCCCCCTCGAGCAGTACTTC. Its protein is CASSPLTGPLEQYF. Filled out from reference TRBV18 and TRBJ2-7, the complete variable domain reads NAGVMQNPRHLVRRRGQEARLRCSPMKGHSHVYWYRQLPEEGLKFMVYLQKENIIDESGMPKERFSAEFPKEGPSILRIQQVVRGDSAAYFCASSPLTGPLEQYFGPGTRLTVT.

CDR3 nucleotide sequence: TGTGCCATCAGTGGGGACCGACAGGGGTATTCTACCCACTATGGCTACACCTTC. Protein: CAISGDRQGYSTHYGYTF. The rearrangement joins TRBV10-3 to TRBJ1-2; 8 bases fit TRBD1. CDR1 and CDR2 (germline): ENHRY, SYGVKD. The CDR3 has 18 amino acids. Unmatched junction bases numbered 16, after V lost 4 bases and J lost 3 bases.